These 20 T cell receptor beta chains were all obtained from the same sample, sequenced in a study of beta chain features in type 1 diabetes (dated by TCRdb to between 2017 and 2018). Library preparation was by the immunoSEQ multiplex PCR assay. The entire isolated RNA was reverse transcribed using the High Capacity cDNA Reverse Transcription Kit, and thus expressed TCRB transcripts were sequenced. The immuneACCESS repertoire file appears here via TCRdb, limited to in-frame rearrangements. These files lack a portion of the clones; in checked studies, under half of the deficit traces to unresolved V genes, and the cause of the others is not known. Present in this sample are tens of thousands of clones, around a third of which were seen just once. The leading ten clones occupy approximately 0.46% of the sample. Sequencing input: stem cell memory CD4+ T cells from blood. The sample's cell subset or site label, in plain terms: stem cell-like memory CD4+ T cells. The receptor set was obtained from a woman under 30 in good health.

This chain connects TRBV9 to TRBJ2-3; D might be TRBD2 (7 bases). Germline CDR1 is SGDLS and CDR2 is YYNGEE. The CDR3 spans 16 residues. Between the trimmed V and J ends, which lost 6 bases and 0 bases, there was a span of 17 bases. In DNA, the CDR3 is TGTGCCAGCACCAGAGGGGGAGGGACTAGCACAGATACGCAGTATTTT. It specifies CASTRGGGTSTDTQYF.

The chain uses TRBV14 and TRBJ2-5; TRBD1 agrees at 9 bases. Germline V gene lookup returns CDR1 SGHDN and CDR2 FVKESK. The CDR3 length is 21 residues. Trimming removed 0 bases from V and 1 base from J; junction bases left unmatched: 18. CDR3 region: CASSQDGYRGPLPTFQETQYF. The CDR3 DNA is TGTGCCAGCAGCCAAGATGGATACAGGGGGCCCCTTCCTACCTTCCAAGAGACCCAGTACTTC.

This clone was found once. V and J are TRBV10-3 and TRBJ2-2; 11 bases line up with TRBD1. From germline, CDR1 is ENHRY and CDR2 SYGVKD. J gave up 6 bases and V 0 bases, and 3 bases lay outside the gene matches. The CDR3 is made up of 16 amino acids. This chain's CDR3 is CAISESRTGGSGELFF. The CDR3 coding sequence is TGTGCCATCAGTGAGTCTCGGACAGGGGGCTCCGGGGAGCTGTTTTTT.

V is TRBV18 and J is TRBJ1-1; no clear D gene. V dropped 3 bases and J dropped 4 bases, with 18 bases sitting between them. Germline V gene sequence: CDR1 KGHSH, CDR2 LQKENI. The CDR3 contains 16 residues. This CDR3 is CASSPLLLPGSTEAFF. In DNA form, the CDR3 reads TGTGCCAGCTCACCTCTTCTTTTACCCGGGAGCACTGAAGCTTTCTTT. Full variable domain (outside the CDR3, taken from reference TRBV18 and TRBJ1-1): NAGVMQNPRHLVRRRGQEARLRCSPMKGHSHVYWYRQLPEEGLKFMVYLQKENIIDESGMPKERFSAEFPKEGPSILRIQQVVRGDSAAYFCASSPLLLPGSTEAFFGQGTRLTVV.

This clone was counted a few times. The CDR3 bases are TGCGCCAGCAGCTGGGACAGCGTCAGCAATGAGCAGTTCTTC. It is translated as CASSWDSVSNEQFF. This chain connects TRBV5-1 to TRBJ2-1; 7 bases match TRBD1. The ends lost 3 bases at V and 6 bases at J; junction bases unmatched: 6. CDR1 SGHRS and CDR2 YFSETQ come from the germline V gene. The CDR3 runs 14 residues.

This clone was seen a single time. This chain links TRBV11-2 with TRBJ1-2; possible D gene TRBD1, 6 bases. The CDR3 consists of 13 residues. V was shortened by 1 base and J by 7 bases, with 10 bases between the two germline ends. Germline V gene lookup returns CDR1 SGHAT and CDR2 FQNNGV. CDR3 sequence (DNA): TGTGCCAGCAGCTTAGGGGGGCTACCTGGCTACACCTTC. It yields the protein CASSLGGLPGYTF.

The V call is TRBV4-1, the J call TRBJ2-1; 13 bases agree with TRBD2. The CDR3 spans 18 residues. Trimming at V came to 3 bases and at J to 3 bases, leaving 8 bases not matched to a gene. From germline, CDR1 is MGHRA and CDR2 YSYEKL. The CDR3 coding sequence is TGCGCCAGCAGCCAGGAACCGGGACTAGCGGGGTACTACAATGAGCAGTTCTTC. It specifies CASSQEPGLAGYYNEQFF.

Note on this clone: The same CDR3 is also encoded by other DNA sequences in this sample. This chain uses TRBV7-3 with TRBJ2-3; TRBD2 matches 11 bases. Trimming took 5 bases from V and 4 from J; bases not matched to a gene: 2. Germline V gene sequence: CDR1 SGHTA, CDR2 FQGTGA. This CDR3 comprises 14 residues. The CDR3 DNA reads as TGTGCCAGCAGCCTTAGCGGGGGGGCAGATACGCAGTATTTT. Its protein product is CASSLSGGADTQYF.

The chain carries TRBV27 and TRBJ2-7, with 11 bases fitting TRBD1. Germline V gives CDR1 MNHEY, CDR2 SMNVEV (reference sequence). J lost 4 bases, V lost 6 bases, and 5 bases had no gene match. The CDR3 sequence is 14 residues long. The CDR3 protein is CASSRTGGGYEQYF. CDR3 nucleotide sequence: TGTGCCAGCAGCCGGACAGGGGGCGGGTACGAGCAGTACTTC.

V and J are TRBV2 and TRBJ2-1; D is possibly TRBD1 (7 bases). The CDR3 runs to 16 residues. Germline V gene data show CDR1 as SNHLY and CDR2 as FYNNEI. The ends were cut back, 6 bases at V and 2 bases at J, with 17 bases in the middle. This CDR3 is CASSPQGEAAYNEQFF. In DNA, the CDR3 is TGTGCCAGCAGCCCTCAGGGGGAGGCGGCCTACAATGAGCAGTTCTTC.

The rearrangement joins TRBV7-8 to TRBJ2-1, with 9 bases that match TRBD2. This CDR3 contains 15 residues. Germline lookup yields CDR1 SGHVS and CDR2 FQNEAQ. J lost 9 bases, V lost 5 bases, and 11 bases had no gene match. The CDR3 spells CASSPLAGDRGEQFF. Written as DNA, the CDR3 is TGTGCCAGCAGCCCTTTAGCGGGAGATCGGGGTGAGCAGTTCTTC.

A few counts support this clone. The chain carries TRBV18 and TRBJ1-5; D is uncertain. Trimming removed 2 bases at V and 4 bases at J, with 6 bases between. The CDR3 totals 13 residues. Per germline, CDR1 KGHSH and CDR2 LQKENI. In nucleotides, the CDR3 is TGTGCCAGCTCACCAGACATAAATCAGCCCCAGCATTTT. Its translation: CASSPDINQPQHF.

This sequence joins TRBV6-4 and TRBJ2-4; 7 bases are a match to TRBD1. The V gene end was trimmed by 7 bases and the J gene end by 6 bases; junction bases not matched to a gene: 9. This CDR3 has 14 amino acids. Germline CDR1 reads MRHNA; CDR2 reads SNTAGT. The CDR3 DNA sequence: TGTGCCAGCATCTTACCGGGACAGCCAAACATTCAGTACTTC. Residues: CASILPGQPNIQYF.

The chain is built from TRBV4-1 and TRBJ1-5, with TRBD1 identical over 9 bases. V gave up 4 bases and J gave up 0 bases; unmatched junction bases: 13. Germline V gene sequence: CDR1 MGHRA, CDR2 YSYEKL. There are 19 residues in the CDR3. CDR3 sequence (DNA): TGCGCCAGCAGCCCTGTTCCCGGGACAGGGATAGGTAGCAATCAGCCCCAGCATTTT. Its protein product is CASSPVPGTGIGSNQPQHF.

J is TRBJ1-6 and V is TRBV7-2, with 10 positions matching TRBD1. Trimming at V came to 5 bases and at J to 6 bases, leaving 4 bases not matched to a gene. This CDR3 region has 15 residues. Germline CDR1 is SGHTA and CDR2 is FQGNSA. CDR3 sequence: CASSLGTGVNSPLHF. The CDR3 nucleotides read TGTGCCAGCAGCCTAGGGACAGGGGTTAATTCACCCCTCCACTTT.

This clone was picked up a small number of times. The chain combines TRBV5-1 with TRBJ2-1; 9 bases agree with TRBD2. CDR3 length: 16 residues. V lost 4 bases and J lost 10; bases outside the gene matches: 15. The germline V gene encodes CDR1 SGHRS and CDR2 YFSETQ. The chain's CDR3 is CASSPSGRGGQGEQFF. CDR3 DNA: TGCGCCAGCAGCCCCTCCGGGCGGGGGGGCCAAGGGGAGCAGTTCTTC. The variable domain in full, with the rest retrieved from reference TRBV5-1 and TRBJ2-1, is KAGVTQTPRYLIKTRGQQVTLSCSPISGHRSVSWYQQTPGQGLQFLFEYFSETQRNKGNFPGRFSGRQFSNSRSEMNVSTLELGDSALYLCASSPSGRGGQGEQFFGPGTRLTVL.

The chain links TRBV5-1 to TRBJ2-1; TRBD2 matches 13 bases. The CDR3 sequence is 15 residues long. The germline gives CDR1 SGHRS, CDR2 YFSETQ. Trimming removed 4 bases from V and 7 bases from J; junction bases left unmatched: 5. The CDR3: CASSRGTSGVNEQFF. In nucleotides, the CDR3 is TGCGCCAGCAGCCGCGGGACTAGCGGGGTTAATGAGCAGTTCTTC. Together with reference TRBV5-1 and TRBJ2-1, the CDR3 gives the full variable domain: KAGVTQTPRYLIKTRGQQVTLSCSPISGHRSVSWYQQTPGQGLQFLFEYFSETQRNKGNFPGRFSGRQFSNSRSEMNVSTLELGDSALYLCASSRGTSGVNEQFFGPGTRLTVL.

V and J are TRBV18 and TRBJ2-7; D might be TRBD2 (7 bases). This CDR3 spans 15 amino acids. With 1 base removed from V and 2 bases from J, the gap between germline ends came to 12 bases. Germline V gene lookup returns CDR1 KGHSH and CDR2 LQKENI. The CDR3 DNA is TGTGCCAGCTCACCACGTGCGGGGGCGACCTACGAGCAGTACTTC. Protein sequence: CASSPRAGATYEQYF.

This chain connects TRBV7-6 to TRBJ1-3; unclear D gene. V was clipped by 2 bases and J by 0 bases, with 5 bases between them. Looked up from germline, CDR1 is SGHVS and CDR2 is FNYEAQ. The CDR3 is 14 amino acids. Here the CDR3 reads CASSLSLSGNTIYF. The CDR3 nucleotides read TGTGCCAGCAGCTTATCCCTCTCTGGAAACACCATATATTTT.

The genes are TRBV5-4 and TRBJ1-1; TRBD1 matches at 11 bases. CDR1 and CDR2 from the germline V gene are SGHNT and YYREEE (reference sequence). CDR3 length: 16 amino acids. J gave up 5 bases and V 4 bases, and 10 bases lay outside the gene matches. The CDR3 sequence: CASSPAGTGGRTEAFF. DNA of the CDR3: TGTGCCAGCAGCCCCGCCGGGACAGGGGGGAGGACTGAAGCTTTCTTT.